Here is one T cell receptor (beta chain) with its context. The sample is drawn from a study of blood T cell repertoires in COVID-19. Turning to the study itself: Whether acute or convalescent, the COVID-19 samples came from the United States, Italy and Spain.

Germline V gives CDR1 ENHRY, CDR2 SYGVKD. V was clipped by 3 bases and J by 5 bases, with 14 bases between them. CDR3 length: 14 residues. Profiled with immunoSEQ multiplex PCR; TCRdb holds only in-frame clones, not every one. The table shows under 250,000 clones, with roughly four fifths occurring only once. The sequence derives from a woman aged 18-29 years with acute or convalescent COVID-19. The chain couples TRBV10-3 to TRBJ2-7; possible D gene TRBD1, 6 bases. The source material was peripheral blood. CDR3 DNA: TGTGCCATCAGTGAAGGCCAGGGGCTGAACGAGCAGTACTTC. It codes for CAISEGQGLNEQYF.